This T cell receptor (beta chain) was sequenced in a study of cytomegalovirus exposure and HLA in healthy donors. At the level of the study: Within the Caucasian-associated ancestry cluster were approximately 77% of the approximately 370 genotyped donors. Study results and caveats: The authors assumed roughly uniform sequencing depth across donors for presence/absence analyses.

On this clone: Its antigen is undetermined.

The PCR used 60 Vbeta and 13 Jbeta primers. The table came from immunoSEQ multiplex PCR; TCRdb's copy has only in-frame clones and leaves some out. This sample carries some 150,000 clones, about two thirds of them seen once, and the ten largest clones take approximately 3.9%. V was clipped by 6 bases and J by 3 bases; unmatched bases: 9. Germline CDR1 is SGHRS and CDR2 is YFSETQ. The CDR3 extends over 14 amino acids. The clonotype originates from a man in his forties or fifties in good health and CMV-seropositive. Sequencing used PBMCs. The chain joins TRBV5-1 to TRBJ2-7, with 7 bases matching TRBD2. The CDR3 DNA reads as TGCGCCAGCACCCCGGGAGGTCAGATCTACGAGCAGTACTTC. Protein: CASTPGGQIYEQYF.